The rows below give T cell receptor beta chains drawn from one sample of a study of blood T cell repertoires in COVID-19. The protocol was immunoSEQ multiplex PCR, while the TCRdb copy is restricted to in-frame clones and leaves out a portion. The sample holds around 130,000 clones, around four fifths seen once. Sequences were obtained from PBMCs or T cells enriched from blood (not recorded which). The receptor source for this set is a man aged 35 to 55 with acute COVID-19. The CDR3 runs from the conserved cysteine through the conserved F or W. A D gene is named only where the DNA matches it firmly. Rows may omit the clone size; those that give it use once, few, many or a size class.

abundance	v_gene	j_gene	d_gene	CDR3nt	CDR3aa
once	TRBV19	TRBJ2-3	TRBD2	TGTGCCAGTATGAGGGCGGGGGGCTCCACAGATACGCAGTATTTT	CASMRAGGSTDTQYF
NA	TRBV25-1	TRBJ2-7	NA	TGTGCCACTACACCGTTGGACACGGCCTACGAGCAGTACTTC	CATTPLDTAYEQYF
once	TRBV19	TRBJ1-3	NA	TGTGCCAGTAGTATACCGGGAGGCTCTGGAAACACCATATATTTT	CASSIPGGSGNTIYF
NA	TRBV29-1	TRBJ1-2	NA	TGCAGCGGGGTACAGTCAAACTATGGCTACACCTTC	CSGVQSNYGYTF
NA	TRBV30	TRBJ1-1	NA	TGTGCCTGGAGTTCACAGATTGAAGCTTTCTTT	CAWSSQIEAFF
NA	TRBV5-1	TRBJ2-5	NA	TGCGCCAGCAGCTTGATTGGGGGCCGAACGGAGACCCAGTACTTC	CASSLIGGRTETQYF
NA	TRBV27	TRBJ1-2	TRBD1	TGTGCCAGCAGCCTGGACAGGCTCTATGGCTACACCTTC	CASSLDRLYGYTF
few	TRBV20-1	TRBJ1-6	NA	TGCAGTGCTAGTGGGCGGGACTATAATTCACCCCTCCACTTT	CSASGRDYNSPLHF
NA	TRBV6-5	TRBJ2-7	NA	TGTGCCAGCAGTTACTCCTCGGCAGGAGGATACGAGCAGTACTTC	CASSYSSAGGYEQYF
once	TRBV7-9	TRBJ1-1	NA	TGTGCCAGCAGCTTAGGGGGAGTAGGGGAAGCTTTCTTT	CASSLGGVGEAFF
NA	TRBV28	TRBJ1-2	NA	TGTGCCAGCAGTTTGGAGATGCTGAGGGGCTACACCTTC	CASSLEMLRGYTF
NA	TRBV14	TRBJ1-2	TRBD1	TGTGCCAGCAGCCAAACAGGGGAGGTTCGGGGCTACACCTTC	CASSQTGEVRGYTF
NA	TRBV7-2	TRBJ1-5	NA	TGTGCCAGCAGCCCTAGCCTGTATAGCAATCAGCCCCAGCATTTT	CASSPSLYSNQPQHF
NA	TRBV2	TRBJ1-4	NA	TGTGCCAGCAGTGGATTAGGGGAGGGTGAAAAACTGTTTTTT	CASSGLGEGEKLFF
NA	TRBV19	TRBJ2-1	TRBD2	TGTGCCAGTAGTATAGAGGGTTCTAGCGGGAGTTTCCACAATGAGCAGTTCTTC	CASSIEGSSGSFHNEQFF
NA	TRBV19	TRBJ1-5	NA	TGTGCCAGTAGTATAGATCCCGGGTTCAATCAGCCCCAGCATTTT	CASSIDPGFNQPQHF
NA	TRBV3-1/TRBV3-2	TRBJ2-3	TRBD1	TGTGCCAGCAGCCAAGTTGGGACAGGGGGCCAGTACCGCACAGATACGCAGTATTTT	CASSQVGTGGQYRTDTQYF
NA	TRBV29-1	TRBJ2-1	NA	TGCAGCGTTGAATCCCAGTTTTACAATGAGCAGTTCTTC	CSVESQFYNEQFF
NA	TRBV6-5	TRBJ2-6	NA	TGTGCCAGCAGTTCTCTGGGGGCCAACGTCCTGACTTTC	CASSSLGANVLTF
NA	TRBV21-1	TRBJ1-5	NA	TGTGCCAGCGGAAAGCGAGATCGGGGGAGGGGACCTAATCAGCCCCAGCATTTT	CASGKRDRGRGPNQPQHF
few	TRBV5-3	TRBJ1-2	TRBD1	TGTGCCAGAAGCTGGGGGACAGGGGACTCATCGGGGATTAACTATGGCTACACCTTC	CARSWGTGDSSGINYGYTF
few	TRBV6-5	TRBJ1-5	NA	TGTGCCAGCAGTCAGGACTACAATCAGCCCCAGCATTTT	CASSQDYNQPQHF
NA	TRBV19	TRBJ2-7	NA	TGTGCCAGTAGTATGGTGTCCAGGGGAAAGCAGTACTTC	CASSMVSRGKQYF
NA	TRBV7-9	TRBJ1-5	NA	TGTGCCAGCAGCGCCTCAGGGGATAGCAATCAGCCCCAGCATTTT	CASSASGDSNQPQHF
NA	TRBV3-1/TRBV3-2	TRBJ2-5	TRBD2	TGTGCCAGCAGCCTAGCGGGGGGACAAGAGACCCAGTACTTC	CASSLAGGQETQYF
NA	TRBV30	TRBJ1-2	NA	TGTGCCTGGAATTTAGGGGATGATGGCTACACCTTC	CAWNLGDDGYTF
NA	TRBV18	TRBJ2-1	NA	TGTGCCAGCTCACTACGACAGAATTTGGACTACAATGAGCAGTTCTTC	CASSLRQNLDYNEQFF
once	TRBV7-9	TRBJ2-1	NA	TGTGCCAGCAGTTTTGCGGGATACAATGAGCAGTTCTTC	CASSFAGYNEQFF